This T cell receptor (beta chain) derives from a study of blood T cells in healthy people across ages. Study-level background: There was about one barcoded beta molecule captured by template switching per two T cells.

Germline V lookup: CDR1 LGHNA, CDR2 YNFKEQ. This CDR3 contains 14 residues. Deletions cut 2 bases from V and 6 bases from J, with 13 bases between. Sample-barcoded 5' priming and a J-beta primer mix drove a second PCR of roughly 6 to 12 cycles. A template-switch adaptor that had 12 random nucleotides put a tag on each cDNA molecule. A single record per CDR3 protein comes from TCRdb applying MiXCR to the 5' RACE reads. The sample includes some 1,800,000 distinct CDR3 sequences, 39% of them seen just once. The specimen sequenced was blood. The source of this sequence is a human donor in good health. The rearrangement joins TRBV4-2 to TRBJ1-1; D gene uncertain. In DNA, the CDR3 is TGTGCCAGCAGCCAACCCGGGGAGGGTGCTGAAGCTTTCTTT. Its protein product is CASSQPGEGAEAFF.